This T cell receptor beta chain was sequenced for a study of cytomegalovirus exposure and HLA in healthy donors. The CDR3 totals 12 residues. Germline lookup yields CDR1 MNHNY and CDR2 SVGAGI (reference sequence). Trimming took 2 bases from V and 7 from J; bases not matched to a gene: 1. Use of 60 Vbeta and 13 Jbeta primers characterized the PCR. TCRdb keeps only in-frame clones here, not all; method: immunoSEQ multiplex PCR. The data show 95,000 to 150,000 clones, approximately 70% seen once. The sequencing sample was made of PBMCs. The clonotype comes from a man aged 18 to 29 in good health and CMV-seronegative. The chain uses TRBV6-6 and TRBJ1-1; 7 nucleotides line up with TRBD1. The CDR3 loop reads CASSYRDSEAFF. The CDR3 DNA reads TGTGCCAGCAGTTACCGGGACAGTGAAGCTTTCTTT.